The 26 T cell receptor beta chains reported below all come from one sample, sequenced in a study of vaccination effects on CD4 cells after COVID-19. Data came from immunoSEQ multiplex PCR; TCRdb stores just in-frame clones and leaves some out. Among approximately 66,000 clones listed, 70% to 80% were seen once. Their target antigens are unknown. Culturing for more than eight days preceded CD4+ T cell isolation. Participants received two doses of either the BNT162b2 or mRNA-1273 vaccine. The source material was CD4+ T cells from PBMCs cultured without peptide, sampled after COVID-19 vaccination. The receptor source for this set is a human donor who received a COVID-19 vaccine.

This chain joins TRBV6-5 and TRBJ1-1; a possible D gene is TRBD1 (5 bases). The CDR3 consists of 15 residues. Germline CDR1 and CDR2: MNHEY and SVGAGI. Trimming stripped 0 bases from V and 10 bases from J, with 18 bases between. The CDR3 reads CASSYSSPPGNAAFF. CDR3 coding DNA: TGTGCCAGCAGTTACTCGAGTCCGCCAGGGAATGCAGCTTTCTTT.

The chain is built from TRBV6-1 and TRBJ2-7; TRBD1 matches 8 bases. The CDR3 is made up of 14 amino acids. Per germline, CDR1 MNHNS and CDR2 SASEGT. The J segment lost 6 bases and the V segment lost 2 bases, leaving 6 bases of the junction unmatched. The CDR3 region is CASSEWQGASEQYV. The CDR3 region has the DNA TGTGCCAGCAGTGAATGGCAGGGGGCTAGCGAGCAGTACGTC.

This chain links TRBV21-1 with TRBJ1-2; TRBD1 is the table's D call, not checked against the DNA. TRBV21-1 is a listed pseudogene. CDR3 size: 18 residues. CDR3 sequence (DNA): TGTGCCAGCAGCAAAGACATAGTAAATCGCAGGCCTTCGTATGGCTACACCTTC. Protein product: CASSKDIVNRRPSYGYTF.

This chain links TRBV4-3 with TRBJ2-3; the D gene is possibly TRBD2 (5 bases). Trimming stripped 0 bases from V and 7 bases from J, with 8 bases between. Germline V gives CDR1 LGHNA, CDR2 YSLEER. This CDR3 is 13 amino acids long. DNA for the CDR3: TGCGCCAGCAGCCAAGATCGAGGGAATACGCAGTATTTT. Residues: CASSQDRGNTQYF.

This rearrangement joins TRBV5-6 to TRBJ2-7; tentatively, D is TRBD1 (6 bases). V dropped 4 bases and J dropped 1 base, with 12 bases sitting between them. Germline V gene lookup returns CDR1 SGHDT and CDR2 YYEEEE. The length of the CDR3 is 14 residues. The chain's CDR3 is CASSPGQGSYEQYV. The DNA for the CDR3 is TGTGCCAGCAGCCCCGGCCAGGGGTCCTACGAGCAGTACGTC.

J is TRBJ1-4 and V is TRBV6-5; D is undetermined. The germline gives CDR1 MNHEY, CDR2 SVGAGI. The CDR3 consists of 14 residues. The ends were cut back, 4 bases at V and 8 bases at J, with 14 bases in the middle. The CDR3: CASSSNEMREKLFF. Here the CDR3 DNA reads TGTGCCAGCAGTTCCAACGAGATGAGAGAAAAACTGTTTTTT.

This clone has a handful of counts. This chain joins TRBV13 and TRBJ2-2; 7 bases agree with TRBD1. Germline-derived CDR1 and CDR2 are PRHDT and FYEKMQ (reference sequence). The CDR3 has 15 residues. The trim removed 3 bases at V and 6 bases at J, leaving 7 bases unmatched. The CDR3 loop reads CASSFPGGRAGELFF. Written as DNA, the CDR3 is TGTGCCAGCAGCTTCCCAGGGGGAAGGGCCGGGGAGCTGTTTTTT.

DNA for the CDR3: TGTGCCAGCAGCTGGACAGGGCCCGGGGAGCTGTTTTTT. It is translated as CASSWTGPGELFF. V is TRBV11-1 and J is TRBJ2-2; TRBD1 aligns across 8 bases. Germline CDR1 is SGHAT and CDR2 is FQDESV (reference sequence). The CDR3 totals 13 residues. V was pared by 4 bases and J by 6 bases, with 1 base of the junction left unmatched.

The chain links TRBV18 to TRBJ2-1; D not certain. There are 16 residues in the CDR3. The V and J ends lost 3 bases and 6 bases respectively, with 18 bases between them. Germline V CDR1 and CDR2: KGHSH, LQKENI. The CDR3, as DNA: TGTGCCAGCTCACCGCTCAACTCCGAGGTCCGCAATGAGCAGTTCTTC. It yields the protein CASSPLNSEVRNEQFF.

V gene TRBV6-2 or TRBV6-3 combines with J gene TRBJ1-2, with TRBD1 matching 7 bases. The CDR3 is 16 amino acids. The trim removed 6 bases at V and 7 bases at J, leaving 17 bases unmatched. Germline CDR1 and CDR2: MNHEY and SVGEGT. The CDR3 protein is CASRPTGTAFRGGYTF. The CDR3 region has the DNA TGTGCCAGCAGACCTACCGGGACAGCTTTCCGGGGTGGCTACACCTTC.

This chain links TRBV3-1 (or the pseudogene TRBV3-2) with TRBJ2-4, with unresolved D. Germline CDR1 LGHDT, CDR2 YNNKEL (reference sequence). The CDR3 sequence is 14 residues long. V lost 1 base and J lost 9, with 13 bases in between. CDR3 in DNA: TGTGCCAGCAGCCAAGGCCACAGAGAAACCATTCAGTACTTC. Its protein is CASSQGHRETIQYF.

This clone was observed a handful of times. The rearrangement uses TRBV15 and TRBJ2-7, with D uncertain. The CDR3 extends over 13 amino acids. Germline values: CDR1 LNHNV, CDR2 YYDKDF (reference sequence). Trimming cost V 1 base and J 3 bases, with 7 bases left between them. The CDR3, as DNA: TGTGCCACCAGCAGAGTGGTGCTCTACGAGCAGTACGTC. Its protein is CATSRVVLYEQYV.

The V and J genes are TRBV11-3 and TRBJ2-2; TRBD1 matches 7 bases. The CDR3 runs 15 residues. The V and J ends lost 5 bases and 0 bases, in that order; junction bases with no gene match: 3. Germline V gene data show CDR1 as SGHNT and CDR2 as YENEEA. The CDR3 DNA is TGTGCCAGCAGCCCGGGACAGACGAACACCGGGGAGCTGTTTTTT. Encoded protein: CASSPGQTNTGELFF.

This chain connects TRBV5-5 to TRBJ1-4; maybe TRBD1 (6 bases). Germline V CDR1 and CDR2: SGHKS, YYEKEE (reference sequence). This CDR3 comprises 14 residues. Trimming took off 0 bases at V and 10 bases at J, with 13 bases between the two ends. The CDR3 here is CASSLGQESGKLFF. The CDR3 DNA reads TGTGCCAGCAGCTTGGGACAGGAATCGGGAAAACTGTTTTTT.

The chain employs TRBV13 and TRBJ1-4; 7 bases map to TRBD1. V lost 6 bases and J lost 6; bases outside the gene matches: 4. The germline V gene encodes CDR1 PRHDT and CDR2 FYEKMQ (reference sequence). The CDR3 totals 13 residues. CDR3 amino acids: CASRRDRDEKLFF. Written as DNA, the CDR3 is TGTGCCAGCAGAAGAGACAGGGATGAAAAACTGTTTTTT.

This clone has only a few counts. This chain joins TRBV7-9 and TRBJ1-1, with TRBD1 identical over 7 bases. CDR3 length: 14 residues. J gave up 5 bases and V 5 bases, and 8 bases lay outside the gene matches. From germline, CDR1 is SEHNR and CDR2 FQNEAQ (reference sequence). CDR3 amino acids: CASSRLQGSTEAFF. The DNA for the CDR3 is TGTGCCAGCAGCAGATTACAGGGGTCTACTGAAGCTTTCTTT.

The V and J genes are TRBV6-5 and TRBJ1-2; no definite D call. The germline V and J ends were trimmed by 0 bases and 8 bases, with 16 bases remaining between them. CDR1 is MNHEY and CDR2 is SVGAGI in the germline V gene. This CDR3 is 15 amino acids long. DNA of the CDR3: TGTGCCAGCAGTTACTCGACTTATAAAGCAGGCGGCTACACCTTC. Its translation is CASSYSTYKAGGYTF.

V is TRBV5-1 and J is TRBJ2-3; maybe TRBD2 (7 bases). There are 15 residues in the CDR3. The ends were cut back, 1 base at V and 2 bases at J, with 11 bases in the middle. Germline CDR1 and CDR2: SGHRS and YFSETQ. CDR3 bases: TGCGCCAGCAGCTTGCCGGGGGGCCACACAGATACGCAGTATTTT. It codes for CASSLPGGHTDTQYF.

This clone is a singleton in its sample. The chain is built from TRBV7-2 and TRBJ2-1; 8 nucleotides agree with TRBD2. Trimming cost V 6 bases and J 7 bases; bases outside gene matches: 8. The CDR3 loop spans 14 amino acids. Germline CDR1 is SGHTA and CDR2 is FQGNSA. The CDR3 DNA follows: TGTGCCAGCAGACGGACTTCTAGCGGGAATGAGCAGTTCTTC. Residues: CASRRTSSGNEQFF.

This clone was seen only once. V and J are TRBV5-6 and TRBJ2-5, with 12 bases matching TRBD2. Germline CDR1 SGHDT, CDR2 YYEEEE. The CDR3 loop spans 17 amino acids. Trimming cost V 1 base and J 5 bases; bases outside gene matches: 9. The CDR3 region has the DNA TGTGCCAGCAGCTTGAGCCAAACTAGCGGGGGGTATGAGACCCAGTACTTC. Residues: CASSLSQTSGGYETQYF.

The count of this clone is one. The chain carries TRBV6-5 and TRBJ1-3; D remains unclear. CDR3 length: 13 amino acids. The germline CDR1 and CDR2 sequences are MNHEY and SVGAGI. V lost 6 bases and J 4 bases, leaving 10 bases between the germline ends. CDR3: CASRRAGGNTIYF. In DNA, the CDR3 is TGTGCCAGCAGGCGAGCCGGGGGAAACACCATATATTTT.

Only one count was recorded for this clone. The chain recombines TRBV18 with TRBJ2-1, with D uncertain. This CDR3 contains 17 residues. Germline CDR1 and CDR2: KGHSH and LQKENI. Trimming removed 1 base from V and 0 bases from J, with 13 bases in between. The DNA of the CDR3 is TGTGCCAGCTCACCACGCCCTGACATTAGCTCCTACAATGAGCAGTTCTTC. Its protein product is CASSPRPDISSYNEQFF.

CDR3 nucleotides: TGTGCCACCAGCAGAAAGGGGATGGGAGAGACCCAGTACTTC. Translation: CATSRKGMGETQYF. This sequence joins TRBV15 and TRBJ2-5, with TRBD1 as a possible D gene (5 bases). This CDR3 spans 14 amino acids. Germline values: CDR1 LNHNV, CDR2 YYDKDF (reference sequence). The V end was cut by 2 bases, the J end by 4 bases, with 11 bases between.

V gene TRBV9 combines with J gene TRBJ2-7; D might be TRBD2 (7 bases). In germline, CDR1 is SGDLS, CDR2 YYNGEE. There are 13 residues in the CDR3. Trimming removed 9 bases from V and 2 bases from J, with 15 bases in between. As DNA, the CDR3 is TGTGCCACCCCCCGCGGGGGCCCCTACGAGCAGTACGTC. Encoded protein: CATPRGGPYEQYV.

This chain joins TRBV5-1 and TRBJ1-4; D might be TRBD1 (6 bases). This CDR3 spans 14 amino acids. Germline CDR1 reads SGHRS; CDR2 reads YFSETQ. Trimming removed 1 base at V and 8 bases at J, with 12 bases between. For the CDR3, the DNA is TGCGCCAGCAGCTTGAGAGGGGGAGAGGAAAAACTGTTTTTT. This encodes CASSLRGGEEKLFF.

The chain carries TRBV19 and TRBJ2-5, with 9 bases identical to TRBD2. This CDR3 has 15 amino acids. Germline-derived CDR1 and CDR2 are LNHDA and SQIVND (reference sequence). J lost 5 bases, V lost 4 bases, and 8 bases had no gene match. CDR3 in amino acids: CASSRLSGGLETQYF. The DNA for the CDR3 is TGTGCCAGTAGTAGACTTAGCGGGGGTTTGGAGACCCAGTACTTC. Supplemented by reference TRBV19 and TRBJ2-5, the full variable domain reads DGGITQSPKYLFRKEGQNVTLSCEQNLNHDAMYWYRQDPGQGLRLIYYSQIVNDFQKGDIAEGYSVSREKKESFPLTVTSAQKNPTAFYLCASSRLSGGLETQYFGPGTRLLVL.